The clone carrying this T cell receptor (beta chain) was seen a single time. Its antigen is still unknown. This sample stems from a study of graft-versus-host responses after intestinal transplantation. In the study overall: Each recipient received a multivisceral, liver-intestinal, or isolated intestinal graft. Study-level findings and limits: HvG clone declines early post-transplant were associated with peak circulating GvH levels. Marrow from the recipient contained GvH clones, some of which had appeared first in ileum or blood. Allografts of patients with graft-donor T cell macrochimerism showed high graft-versus-host to host-versus-graft clone ratios.

The table came from immunoSEQ multiplex PCR; TCRdb's copy has only in-frame clones and leaves some out. Of some 55,000 clones in the sample, about 90% are singletons; the top ten hold roughly 6%. The ends lost 4 bases at V and 5 bases at J; junction bases unmatched: 13. The CDR3 is 17 residues long. The gene calls are TRBV23-1 and TRBJ2-1, with 8 bases fitting TRBD2. TRBV23-1 is an ORF, with its function uncertain. This receptor was obtained from a human patient who received an intestinal transplant, so some T cells may come from the graft donor. The source material was PBMCs, sampled nearly 670 days after intestinal transplant. The CDR3 DNA is TGCGCCAGCAGTCCCCGGATTAGCGGGGTATGGCACAATGAGCAGTTCTTC. Translated: CASSPRISGVWHNEQFF.